One and the same sample provided the 24 T cell receptor beta chains below, sequenced in a study of T-cell reconstitution after alpha-beta-depleted transplantation in children. The TCRbeta library was prepared with unique molecular identifiers. TCRdb reanalysed the PCR reads using MiXCR and keeps one entry per CDR3 protein. The sample gives approximately 230,000 distinct CDR3 sequences, more than 20% of which show up once; 2.6% is in the top ten. Sequencing used PBMCs, obtained before TCRalphabeta/CD19-depleted stem cell transplant. The receptors were sampled from a girl aged 2-10 years with Fanconi anemia, due to receive a stem cell transplant.

This clonotype occurred a few times. The junction departs from germline at one end; a sequencing error may be responsible. The rearrangement joins TRBV29-1 to TRBJ2-5, with D possibly matching TRBD1 (6 bases). The CDR3 is 16 residues long. Germline CDR1 and CDR2: SQVTM and ANQGSEA. In DNA, the CDR3 is TGCAGCGTTGAGGAATTTACAGGGACCATCCAAGTGACCCAGTACTTC. It specifies CSVEEFTGTIQVTQYF.

V usage is TRBV29-1 and J usage is TRBJ2-3; TRBD2 agrees at 10 bases. In germline, CDR1 is SQVTM, CDR2 ANQGSEA. Trimming removed 4 bases from V and 2 bases from J; junction bases left unmatched: 15. This CDR3 region has 18 residues. The CDR3 coding sequence is TGCAGCGTTGTGGGAGGCGAAGCTAGCGGGGGAATCACAGATACGCAGTATTTT. Its protein is CSVVGGEASGGITDTQYF.

This chain joins TRBV5-1 and TRBJ1-6; D is undetermined. CDR3 size: 15 residues. The V end was cut by 1 base, the J end by 9 bases, with 14 bases between. Germline loops: CDR1 SGHRS, CDR2 YFSETQ. The CDR3 DNA reads as TGCGCCAGCAGCTTGCGAGACGATGGTAGTTCACCCCTCCACTTT. Translating it yields CASSLRDDGSSPLHF.

This chain uses TRBV7-3 with TRBJ2-3; TRBD1 or TRBD2 may be the D gene (6 bases each). Trimming took off 6 bases at V and 3 bases at J, with 13 bases between the two ends. Germline V lookup: CDR1 SGHTA, CDR2 FQGTGA. The CDR3 is 14 amino acids. The CDR3 DNA reads as TGTGCCAGCAGTCTAGCGAGGGGGACAGATACGCAGTATTTT. As protein: CASSLARGTDTQYF. Full variable domain (missing parts from reference TRBV7-3 and TRBJ2-3): GAGVSQTPSNKVTEKGKYVELRCDPISGHTALYWYRQSLGQGPEFLIYFQGTGAADDSGLPNDRFFAVRPEGSVSTLKIQRTERGDSAVYLCASSLARGTDTQYFGPGTRLTVL.

This clonotype appeared many times. The genes are TRBV12-3 or TRBV12-4 and TRBJ2-7; D unclear. V was pared by 3 bases and J by 6 bases, with 6 bases between. The CDR3 spans 11 residues. The CDR3 nucleotides read TGTGCCAGCAGTTTTTATAGCGAGCAGTACTTC. Its protein product is CASSFYSEQYF.

This clonotype was seen many times. The chain combines TRBV9 with TRBJ2-1, with 8 bases that match TRBD2. CDR3 size: 14 residues. J gave up 6 bases and V 4 bases, and 6 bases lay outside the gene matches. Germline V gene lookup returns CDR1 SGDLS and CDR2 YYNGEE. CDR3 nucleotides: TGTGCCAGCAGCCCGAGACTAGCGTCCAATGAGCAGTTCTTC. Protein: CASSPRLASNEQFF. The entire variable domain, with the rest obtained from reference TRBV9 and TRBJ2-1, is as follows: DSGVTQTPKHLITATGQRVTLRCSPRSGDLSVYWYQQSLDQGLQFLIQYYNGEERAKGNILERFSAQQFPDLHSELNLSSLELGDSALYFCASSPRLASNEQFFGPGTRLTVL.

The V call is TRBV20-1, the J call TRBJ1-2; 8 nucleotides line up with TRBD1. In germline, CDR1 is DFQATT, CDR2 SNEGSKA (reference sequence). With 6 bases clipped from V and 3 bases from J, the junction kept 6 bases outside the gene matches. The CDR3 runs 13 residues. In DNA form, the CDR3 reads TGCAGTGCGAAGACAGGGGTTGACTATGGCTACACCTTC. The encoded protein is CSAKTGVDYGYTF.

V is TRBV20-1 and J is TRBJ1-5; D gene unclear. This CDR3 region has 14 residues. Between the trimmed V and J ends, which lost 1 base and 0 bases, there was a span of 7 bases. From germline, CDR1 is DFQATT and CDR2 SNEGSKA (reference sequence). The CDR3 is CSARGWDSNQPQHF. CDR3 bases: TGCAGTGCTAGAGGGTGGGATAGCAATCAGCCCCAGCATTTT.

The sample holds many counts of this clonotype. The chain employs TRBV20-1 and TRBJ2-3, with D maybe TRBD2 (7 bases). The CDR3 runs 14 residues. Germline-derived CDR1 and CDR2 are DFQATT and SNEGSKA (reference sequence). Trimming pared 8 bases from V and 0 bases from J, leaving 15 bases between. CDR3 bases: TGCAGTACCGTAAGCGGGACAAGCACAGATACGCAGTATTTT. This gives the protein CSTVSGTSTDTQYF.

The gene calls are TRBV7-9 and TRBJ1-2; D may be TRBD1 (5 bases). The CDR3 runs to 14 residues. The V gene's germline CDR1 is SEHNR and CDR2 FQNEAQ (reference sequence). V lost 4 bases and J 2 bases, leaving 11 bases between the germline ends. The CDR3 loop reads CASSSLRDNYGYTF. The CDR3 DNA sequence: TGTGCCAGCAGCTCACTCCGGGACAACTATGGCTACACCTTC.

This clonotype came up many times. The chain uses TRBV28 and TRBJ2-1; weak D call: TRBD1 (5 bases). The V and J ends lost 4 bases and 6 bases respectively, with 10 bases between them. CDR3 length equals 13 residues. CDR1 and CDR2 (germline): MDHEN, SYDVKM. DNA for the CDR3: TGTGCCAGCAGTTCCAGGCAGGGCAATGAGCAGTTCTTC. Protein: CASSSRQGNEQFF.

V and J are TRBV20-1 and TRBJ2-3; 10 bases map to TRBD2. Germline assignment: CDR1 DFQATT and CDR2 SNEGSKA (reference sequence). The CDR3 is 16 residues long. J lost 5 bases, V lost 3 bases, and 11 bases had no gene match. In DNA, the CDR3 is TGCAGTGCTAGTATTTGGTCTAGCGGGAGCCAAGATACGCAGTATTTT. Encoded protein: CSASIWSSGSQDTQYF.

In this sample, this clonotype turned up a few times. The chain recombines TRBV6-5 with TRBJ2-7; D tentatively reads TRBD1 or TRBD2 (5 bases each). The CDR3 is made up of 15 amino acids. Germline assignment: CDR1 MNHEY and CDR2 SVGAGI. V was cut by 2 bases and J by 5 bases, with 16 bases left in between. CDR3 sequence reads: CASSYDGGAYNEQYF. The DNA for the CDR3 is TGTGCCAGCAGTTACGATGGGGGTGCTTACAACGAGCAGTACTTC.

This clonotype occurred many times. The chain has TRBV29-1 and TRBJ2-7, with 9 bases lining up with TRBD2. The CDR3 loop spans 18 amino acids. J was trimmed by 2 bases and V by 7 bases; bases with no gene match: 21. Germline V CDR1 and CDR2: SQVTM, ANQGSEA. The CDR3: CSALGSLSLAGPAYEQYF. The CDR3 region has the DNA TGCAGCGCTCTAGGCTCTCTGTCCCTAGCGGGACCAGCCTACGAGCAGTACTTC.

The V and J genes are TRBV5-1 and TRBJ2-1, with 9 bases aligning to TRBD1. Germline V CDR1 and CDR2: SGHRS, YFSETQ. The CDR3 extends over 17 amino acids. V lost 4 bases to trimming and J lost 4 bases; unmatched junction nucleotides: 12. For the CDR3, the DNA is TGCGCCAGCAGCGTCGGACAGGGGAGATCGGCATACAATGAGCAGTTCTTC. Protein: CASSVGQGRSAYNEQFF.

The table lists this clonotype with many counts. The chain's CDR3 is CSALRGGRKVTGELFF. DNA of the CDR3: TGCAGTGCCCTCCGGGGGGGAAGGAAGGTAACCGGGGAGCTGTTTTTT. The rearrangement joins TRBV20-1 to TRBJ2-2, with 8 bases lining up with TRBD2. The CDR3 is made up of 16 amino acids. Germline V CDR1 and CDR2: DFQATT, SNEGSKA (reference sequence). V shed 6 bases and J 5 bases; nucleotides not matched to a gene: 14.

This clonotype has just a few counts. The chain recombines TRBV19 with TRBJ1-2; D remains unclear. The V and J ends lost 6 bases and 4 bases respectively, with 12 bases between them. The CDR3 length is 13 residues. The germline CDR1 and CDR2 sequences are LNHDA and SQIVND (reference sequence). CDR3 sequence: CASRPSGLYGYTF. The CDR3 bases are TGTGCCAGTAGACCTTCTGGACTCTATGGCTACACCTTC.

V gene TRBV29-1 combines with J gene TRBJ2-2; D is unclear. The CDR3 runs 10 residues. The germline V gene has CDR1 SQVTM and CDR2 ANQGSEA. The ends were cut back, 7 bases at V and 7 bases at J, with 7 bases in the middle. CDR3 nucleotides: TGCAGCGCTTCTTTCGGGGAGCTGTTTTTT. It codes for CSASFGELFF.

The chain is built from TRBV12-3 or TRBV12-4 and TRBJ1-1; possible D gene TRBD1, 5 bases. The CDR3 is 13 residues long. Trimming took off 5 bases at V and 4 bases at J, with 11 bases between the two ends. The CDR3 DNA reads as TGTGCCAGCAGTCCCAGGGTGGGCACTGAAGCTTTCTTT. Translation gives CASSPRVGTEAFF.

This clonotype was counted many times. This chain joins TRBV28 and TRBJ2-5; no firm D call. V was pared by 1 base and J by 5 bases, with 8 bases between. Germline assignment: CDR1 MDHEN and CDR2 SYDVKM. The CDR3 totals 13 residues. The CDR3 here is CASSLLPRETQYF. DNA for the CDR3: TGTGCCAGCAGTTTATTGCCGAGGGAGACCCAGTACTTC.

V gene TRBV29-1 combines with J gene TRBJ2-7, with 7 bases aligning to TRBD1. This CDR3 has 12 amino acids. The ends lost 6 bases at V and 5 bases at J; junction bases unmatched: 7. CDR1 is SQVTM, CDR2 ANQGSEA, per germline. CDR3 coding DNA: TGCAGCGTAATTAGGGGGCTCGACGAGCAGTACTTC. It encodes CSVIRGLDEQYF.

This chain uses TRBV5-6 with TRBJ2-3, with 8 bases lining up with TRBD2. Per germline, CDR1 SGHDT and CDR2 YYEEEE. The CDR3 length is 14 residues. Unmatched junction bases numbered 7, after V lost 7 bases and J lost 3 bases. CDR3 sequence (DNA): TGTGCCAGCTCGGGAGCGGGAGTAACAGATACGCAGTATTTT. Translating gives CASSGAGVTDTQYF.

This clonotype was seen a handful of times. The chain has TRBV24-1 and TRBJ2-2, with 8 bases aligning to TRBD2. The CDR3 covers 15 residues. Germline trimming cut 5 bases from V and 6 bases from J; bases unmatched to any gene: 7. Germline V lookup: CDR1 KGHDR, CDR2 SFDVKD. For the CDR3, the DNA is TGTGCCACCAGTGGGCCAGCGGGAGCCCCCGGGGAGCTGTTTTTT. Translation gives CATSGPAGAPGELFF.

This clonotype was picked up many times. The chain has TRBV27 and TRBJ2-2; D may be TRBD2 (5 bases). There are 15 residues in the CDR3. The ends were cut back, 5 bases at V and 6 bases at J, with 16 bases in the middle. Germline assignment: CDR1 MNHEY and CDR2 SMNVEV (reference sequence). CDR3 sequence: CASSRVALYAGELFF. The CDR3 region has the DNA TGTGCCAGCAGTCGGGTAGCGCTCTATGCCGGGGAGCTGTTTTTT.